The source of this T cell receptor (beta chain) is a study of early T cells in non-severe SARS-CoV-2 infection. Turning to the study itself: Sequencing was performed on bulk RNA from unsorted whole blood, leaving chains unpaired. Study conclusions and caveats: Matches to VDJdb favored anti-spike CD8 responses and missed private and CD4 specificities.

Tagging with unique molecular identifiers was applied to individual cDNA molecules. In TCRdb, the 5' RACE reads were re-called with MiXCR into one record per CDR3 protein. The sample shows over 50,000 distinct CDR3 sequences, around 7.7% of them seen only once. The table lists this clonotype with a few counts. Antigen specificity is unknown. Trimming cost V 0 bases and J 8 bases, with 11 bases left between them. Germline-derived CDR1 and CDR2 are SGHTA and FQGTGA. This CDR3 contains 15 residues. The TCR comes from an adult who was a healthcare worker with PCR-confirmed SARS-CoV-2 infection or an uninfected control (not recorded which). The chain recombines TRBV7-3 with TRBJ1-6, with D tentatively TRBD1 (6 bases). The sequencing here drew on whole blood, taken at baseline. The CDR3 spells CASSLTGQGHSPLHF. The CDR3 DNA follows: TGTGCCAGCAGCTTAACCGGCCAGGGGCATTCACCCCTCCACTTT.